These 3 T cell receptor beta chains were all obtained from the same sample, sequenced in a study of PD-L1 blockade in urothelial cancer (dated by TCRdb to 2017 to 2019). Library construction relied on the immunoSEQ multiplex PCR assay. The table was pulled from immuneACCESS by TCRdb, which kept in-frame rearrangements only. Such tables lose some clones; where checked, under half of the loss comes from unresolved V genes, and the rest has no known cause. This sample has about 30,000 clones in its table, and 80% to 90% of those were observed once. The ten largest account for 6.5% to 8% of the sample. The label giving this sample's time point can be read as: peripheral blood 6 weeks after treatment start. The material was PBMCs, obtained around atezolizumab (anti-PD-L1) treatment. The receptors originated from a man older than 75 with urothelial cancer.

J is TRBJ1-4 and V is TRBV30; possible D gene TRBD1, 6 bases. Trimming stripped 1 base from V and 5 bases from J, with 11 bases between. Per the germline V gene, CDR1 is GTSNPN and CDR2 is SVGIG (reference sequence). This CDR3 is 14 amino acids long. This CDR3 is CAWSGGQKNEKLFF. In nucleotides, the CDR3 is TGTGCCTGGAGTGGAGGACAGAAAAATGAAAAACTGTTTTTT.

This sequence joins TRBV7-9 and TRBJ2-4; D ambiguous. CDR3 length: 12 amino acids. Deletions cut 5 bases from V and 9 bases from J, with 11 bases between. The germline CDR1 and CDR2 sequences are SEHNR and FQNEAQ (reference sequence). The CDR3 region is CASSPERAIQYF. Here the CDR3 DNA reads TGTGCCAGCAGCCCTGAAAGAGCCATTCAGTACTTC.

The gene calls are TRBV19 and TRBJ1-5; unclear D gene. The CDR3 sequence is 15 residues long. Germline V gives CDR1 LNHDA, CDR2 SQIVND (reference sequence). V was shortened by 3 bases and J by 0 bases, with 9 bases between the two germline ends. The CDR3 here is CASSMREGSNQPQHF. In nucleotides, the CDR3 is TGTGCCAGTAGTATGAGGGAGGGTAGCAATCAGCCCCAGCATTTT.